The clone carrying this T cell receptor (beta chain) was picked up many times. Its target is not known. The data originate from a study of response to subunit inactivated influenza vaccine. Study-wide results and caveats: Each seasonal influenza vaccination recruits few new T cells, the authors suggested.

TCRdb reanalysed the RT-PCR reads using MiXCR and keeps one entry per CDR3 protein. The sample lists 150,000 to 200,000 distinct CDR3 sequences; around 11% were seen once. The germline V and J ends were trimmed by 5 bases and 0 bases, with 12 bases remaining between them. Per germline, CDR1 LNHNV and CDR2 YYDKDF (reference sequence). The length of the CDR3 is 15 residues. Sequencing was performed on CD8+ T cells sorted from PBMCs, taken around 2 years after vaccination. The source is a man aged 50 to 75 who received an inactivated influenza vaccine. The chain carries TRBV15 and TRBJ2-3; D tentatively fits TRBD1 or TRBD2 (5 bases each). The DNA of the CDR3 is TGTGCCACCAGCCGAGGGGCCTTTAGCACAGATACGCAGTATTTT. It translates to CATSRGAFSTDTQYF.